This TCR delta chain came from a study of gamma-delta chains in newborns, infants, children. The wider study: Microbial exposure reportedly drives polyclonal innate γδ T cell expansion after birth.

This clone ranks as medium-sized. The same CDR3 also results from other DNA sequences found in this sample. V was clipped by 0 bases and J by 4 bases; unmatched bases: 2. Germline values: CDR1 GEAIGNYY, CDR2 EKD. The CDR3 contains 18 residues. TCRdb re-processed the reads via CATT. The data show several thousand delta-chain clones, more than 9% seen once. The chain recombines TRDV2 with TRDJ3; 13 bases fit TRDD3. This TCR was sampled from a child who was a newborn, infant or young child, either healthy, febrile or measles-vaccinated (not recorded which). Specimen: blood. The CDR3 region is CACDTVLGDTWDTRQMFF. The CDR3 DNA reads as TGTGCCTGTGACACCGTACTGGGGGATACGTGGGACACCCGACAGATGTTTTTC.